The next 8 T cell receptor beta chains were all read from a single sample in a study of cytomegalovirus exposure and HLA in healthy donors. TCRdb's table, derived via immunoSEQ multiplex PCR, lists solely in-frame clones and lacks some. The profile shows more than 45,000 clones, roughly nine tenths of them singletons. Sequencing used PBMCs. The receptors here all came from a woman aged 18 to 35 in good health and CMV-seronegative.

This chain joins TRBV18 and TRBJ2-1, with TRBD2 matching 11 bases. Losses at the gene ends were 5 bases for V and 4 bases for J; bases not matched to a gene: 7. Germline CDR1 KGHSH, CDR2 LQKENI. CDR3 size: 16 residues. Here the CDR3 reads CASSGLAGPLYNEQFF. The CDR3 bases are TGTGCCAGCTCAGGACTAGCGGGCCCTCTATACAATGAGCAGTTCTTC.

The CDR3 region is CAWSLGIGGDSPLHF. DNA for the CDR3: TGTGCCTGGAGTCTTGGGATAGGGGGTGACTCACCCCTCCACTTT. The V and J genes are TRBV30 and TRBJ1-6; TRBD1 is a possible D gene (6 bases). From germline, CDR1 is GTSNPN and CDR2 SVGIG (reference sequence). This CDR3 has 15 residues. V lost 2 bases, J lost 10 bases, and 18 bases lay in between.

The chain combines TRBV19 with TRBJ2-7; weak D call: TRBD1 (7 bases). Looked up from germline, CDR1 is LNHDA and CDR2 is SQIVND (reference sequence). The CDR3 totals 15 residues. The V end was cut by 1 base, the J end by 0 bases, with 10 bases between. The CDR3 region is CASSIGQGLSYEQYF. CDR3 nucleotide sequence: TGTGCCAGTAGTATAGGACAGGGACTCTCCTACGAGCAGTACTTC.

The CDR3 DNA follows: TGTGCCAGCAGTCCCCAAACAAATACGCAGTATTTT. It yields the protein CASSPQTNTQYF. This rearrangement joins TRBV28 to TRBJ2-3; no clear D. The V gene's germline CDR1 is MDHEN and CDR2 SYDVKM. The CDR3 length is 12 residues. Trimming shortened V by 5 bases and J by 7 bases, and 10 bases separated the two germline ends.

The chain recombines TRBV28 with TRBJ1-1, with no clear D. Trimming stripped 5 bases from V and 0 bases from J, with 10 bases between. Germline lookup yields CDR1 MDHEN and CDR2 SYDVKM. The CDR3 sequence is 14 residues long. DNA for the CDR3: TGTGCCAGCAGTCCCCCCCGGTTGAACACTGAAGCTTTCTTT. This translates into CASSPPRLNTEAFF. The complete variable domain, with remaining parts taken from reference TRBV28 and TRBJ1-1, reads DVKVTQSSRYLVKRTGEKVFLECVQDMDHENMFWYRQDPGLGLRLIYFSYDVKMKEKGDIPEGYSVSREKKERFSLILESASTNQTSMYLCASSPPRLNTEAFFGQGTRLTVV.

The chain joins TRBV6-5 to TRBJ2-7; 14 bases line up with TRBD2. Losses at the gene ends were 2 bases for V and 4 bases for J; bases not matched to a gene: 4. Germline assignment: CDR1 MNHEY and CDR2 SVGAGI. The CDR3 extends over 16 amino acids. The CDR3 loop is CASSYGTSGGQYEQYF. The CDR3 nucleotides are TGTGCCAGCAGTTACGGGACTAGCGGGGGTCAATACGAGCAGTACTTC.

The V gene is TRBV11-2, the J gene TRBJ2-5; 8 bases agree with TRBD1. CDR3 length: 11 residues. The germline V gene has CDR1 SGHAT and CDR2 FQNNGV. J gave up 12 bases and V 4 bases, and 4 bases lay outside the gene matches. This CDR3 reads CASSSPGQEYF. CDR3 nucleotide sequence: TGTGCCAGCAGCTCTCCGGGACAGGAGTACTTC.

The chain uses TRBV7-3 and TRBJ2-3, with 11 bases identical to TRBD1. J was trimmed by 7 bases and V by 1 base; bases with no gene match: 7. The CDR3 totals 16 residues. Germline V gene lookup returns CDR1 SGHTA and CDR2 FQGTGA. CDR3 nucleotides: TGTGCCAGCAGCTTAAAGGCCGGGACAGGGGGGAATACGCAGTATTTT. It is translated as CASSLKAGTGGNTQYF.